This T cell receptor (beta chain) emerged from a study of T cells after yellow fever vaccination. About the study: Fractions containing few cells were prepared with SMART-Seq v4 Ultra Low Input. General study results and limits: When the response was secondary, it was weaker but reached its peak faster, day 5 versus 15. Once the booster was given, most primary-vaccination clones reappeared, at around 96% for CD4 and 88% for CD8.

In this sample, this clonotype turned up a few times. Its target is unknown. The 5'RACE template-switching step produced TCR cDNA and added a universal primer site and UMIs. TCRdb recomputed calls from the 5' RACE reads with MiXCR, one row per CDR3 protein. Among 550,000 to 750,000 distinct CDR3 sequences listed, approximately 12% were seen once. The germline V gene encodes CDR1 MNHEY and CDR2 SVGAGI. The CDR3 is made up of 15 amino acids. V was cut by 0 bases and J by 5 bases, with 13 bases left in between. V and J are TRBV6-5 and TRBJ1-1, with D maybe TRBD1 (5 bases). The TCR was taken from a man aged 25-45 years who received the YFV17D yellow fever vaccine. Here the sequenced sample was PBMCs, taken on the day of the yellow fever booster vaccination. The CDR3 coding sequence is TGTGCCAGCAGTTACTCCAGGTCGGGGACGACTGAAGCTTTCTTT. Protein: CASSYSRSGTTEAFF.